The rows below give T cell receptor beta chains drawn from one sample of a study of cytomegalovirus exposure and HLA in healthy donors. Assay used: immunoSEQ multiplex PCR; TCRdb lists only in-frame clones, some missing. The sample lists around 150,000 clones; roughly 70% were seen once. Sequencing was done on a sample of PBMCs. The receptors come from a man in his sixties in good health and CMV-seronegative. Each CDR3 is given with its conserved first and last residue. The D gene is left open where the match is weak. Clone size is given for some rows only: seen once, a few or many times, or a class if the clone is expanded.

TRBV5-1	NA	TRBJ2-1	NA	TGCGCCAGCAGCTTACCAATGAGGAATGAGCAGTTCTTC	CASSLPMRNEQFF
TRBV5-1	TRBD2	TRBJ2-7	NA	TGCGCCAGCAGCCTTACTAGCGGGAGTACAAACGAGCAGTACTTC	CASSLTSGSTNEQYF
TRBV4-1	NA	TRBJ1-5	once	TGCGCCAGCAGCCAAGAGGGCACAGGGCTAAATCAGCCCCAGCATTTT	CASSQEGTGLNQPQHF
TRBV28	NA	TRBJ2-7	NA	TGTGCCAGCAGTTTATCAGGGGCGGTTTACGAGCAGTACTTC	CASSLSGAVYEQYF
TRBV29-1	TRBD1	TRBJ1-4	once	TGCAGCGTCCATGGGGGATGGGGACAGGGGAATGAAAAACTGTTTTTT	CSVHGGWGQGNEKLFF
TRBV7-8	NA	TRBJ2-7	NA	TGTGCCAGCAGCTTAGATCGGGGAGATGGGTACGAGCAGTACTTC	CASSLDRGDGYEQYF
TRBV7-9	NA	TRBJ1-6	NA	TGTGCCATCAATGACAGAAGGAATTCACCCCTCCACTTT	CAINDRRNSPLHF
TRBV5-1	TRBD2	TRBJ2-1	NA	TGCGCCAGCAGCTTGGCACCCGGGACTAGCGGACTCTACAATGAGCAGTTCTTC	CASSLAPGTSGLYNEQFF
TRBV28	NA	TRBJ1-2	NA	TGTGCCAGCAGCTTTACAGGGCCCTATGGCTACACCTTC	CASSFTGPYGYTF
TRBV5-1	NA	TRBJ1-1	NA	TGCGCCAGCGCCTTAACAGGGCTAAACACTGAAGCTTTCTTT	CASALTGLNTEAFF
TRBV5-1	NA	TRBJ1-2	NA	TGCGCCAGCAGCCGGGGCGGGGCCCTTGAAAACTATGGCTACACCTTC	CASSRGGALENYGYTF
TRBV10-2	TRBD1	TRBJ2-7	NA	TGCGCCAGCGGACACGGGACAGGGAGATACGAGCAGTACTTC	CASGHGTGRYEQYF
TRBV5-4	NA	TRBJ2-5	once	TGTGCCAGCAGCTTGGCGGAGACCCAGTACTTC	CASSLAETQYF
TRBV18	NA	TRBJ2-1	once	TGTGCCAGCTCACCGGTTAGCTCCTACAATGAGCAGTTCTTC	CASSPVSSYNEQFF
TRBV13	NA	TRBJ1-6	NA	TGTGCCAGCAGCACCAATTCGGGTGGCTCCTATAATTCACCCCTCCACTTT	CASSTNSGGSYNSPLHF
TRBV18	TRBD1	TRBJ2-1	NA	TGTGCCAGCTCACCTAATCCGGGACAGGTGCAGTTCTTC	CASSPNPGQVQFF
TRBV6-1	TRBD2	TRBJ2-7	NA	TGTGCCAGCCGGACTAGCGGGGACTACGAGCAGTACTTC	CASRTSGDYEQYF
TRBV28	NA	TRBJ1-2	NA	TGTGCCAGCAGCGCGGTCACAGGGATTGGCTACACCTTC	CASSAVTGIGYTF
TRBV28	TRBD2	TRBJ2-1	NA	TGTGCCAGCAGTTTGGTGCGGGAGAGGTTCTTC	CASSLVRERFF
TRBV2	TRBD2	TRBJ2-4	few	TGTGCCAGCAGTCCGACTAGCGGGAGTGGAGGGGTCATTCAGTACTTC	CASSPTSGSGGVIQYF
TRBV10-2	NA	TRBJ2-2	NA	TGCGCCAGCAGTGATTTGGGCGCGACCTCCGGGGAGCTGTTTTTT	CASSDLGATSGELFF
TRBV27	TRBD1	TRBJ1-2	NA	TGTGCCAGCAGTCACAGGGGGGTCTATGGCTACACCTTC	CASSHRGVYGYTF
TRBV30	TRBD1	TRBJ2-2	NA	TGTGCCTGGGACAGGGCGAACACCGGGGAGCTGTTTTTT	CAWDRANTGELFF